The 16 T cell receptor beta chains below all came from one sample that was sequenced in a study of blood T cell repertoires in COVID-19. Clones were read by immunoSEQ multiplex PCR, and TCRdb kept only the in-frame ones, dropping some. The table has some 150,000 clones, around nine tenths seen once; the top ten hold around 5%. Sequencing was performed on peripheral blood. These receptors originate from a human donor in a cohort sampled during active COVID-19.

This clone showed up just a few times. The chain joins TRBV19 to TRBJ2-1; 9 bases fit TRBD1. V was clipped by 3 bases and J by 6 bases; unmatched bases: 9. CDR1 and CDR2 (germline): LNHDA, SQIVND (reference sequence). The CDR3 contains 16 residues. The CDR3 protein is CASSILGTGRVNEQFF. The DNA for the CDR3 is TGTGCCAGTAGTATCCTGGGGACAGGGCGGGTCAATGAGCAGTTCTTC.

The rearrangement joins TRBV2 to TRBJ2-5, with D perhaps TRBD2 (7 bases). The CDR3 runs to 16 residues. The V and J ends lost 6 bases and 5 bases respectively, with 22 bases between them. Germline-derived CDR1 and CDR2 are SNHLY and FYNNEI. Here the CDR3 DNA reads TGTGCCAGCAGCGGGGGGCCCCGGGGGACCGGGGAGACCCAGTACTTC. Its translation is CASSGGPRGTGETQYF.

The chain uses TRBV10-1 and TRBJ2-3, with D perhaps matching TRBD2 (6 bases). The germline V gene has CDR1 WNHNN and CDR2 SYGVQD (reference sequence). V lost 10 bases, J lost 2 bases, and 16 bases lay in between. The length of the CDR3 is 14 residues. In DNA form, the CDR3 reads TGCGCCACCTCCGCGGCGGGGATCACAGATACGCAGTATTTT. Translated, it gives CATSAAGITDTQYF.

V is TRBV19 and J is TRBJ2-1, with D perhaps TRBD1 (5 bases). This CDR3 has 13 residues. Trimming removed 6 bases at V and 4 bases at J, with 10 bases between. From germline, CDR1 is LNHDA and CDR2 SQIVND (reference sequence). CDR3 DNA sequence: TGTGCCAGTAGCCAGACAGTTTACAATGAGCAGTTCTTC. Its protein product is CASSQTVYNEQFF.

CDR3 nucleotides: TGTGCCAGCAGCCTCAGACAGATCCAGGATACGCAGTATTTT. Its protein product is CASSLRQIQDTQYF. The chain has TRBV14 and TRBJ2-3; possible D gene TRBD1, 5 bases. Between the trimmed V and J ends, which lost 4 bases and 6 bases, there was a span of 14 bases. The CDR3 covers 14 residues. Germline assignment: CDR1 SGHDN and CDR2 FVKESK.

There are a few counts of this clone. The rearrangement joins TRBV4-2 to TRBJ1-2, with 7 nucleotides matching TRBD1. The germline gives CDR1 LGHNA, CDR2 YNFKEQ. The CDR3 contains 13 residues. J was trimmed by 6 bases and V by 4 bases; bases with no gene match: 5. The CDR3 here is CASSPHRGDGYTF. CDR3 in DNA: TGTGCCAGCAGCCCCCACAGGGGAGATGGCTACACCTTC.

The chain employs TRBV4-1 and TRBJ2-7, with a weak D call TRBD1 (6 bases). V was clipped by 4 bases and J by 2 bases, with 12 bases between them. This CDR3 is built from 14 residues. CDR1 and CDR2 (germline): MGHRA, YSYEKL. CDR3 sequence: CASSPKTGTYEQYF. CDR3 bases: TGCGCCAGCAGCCCCAAGACAGGAACCTACGAGCAGTACTTC.

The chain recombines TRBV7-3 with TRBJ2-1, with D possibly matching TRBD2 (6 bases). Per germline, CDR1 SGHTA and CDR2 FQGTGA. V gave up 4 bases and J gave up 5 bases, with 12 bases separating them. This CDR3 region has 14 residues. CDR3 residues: CASSSPAGNNEQFF. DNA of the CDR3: TGTGCCAGCAGCTCCCCGGCGGGAAACAATGAGCAGTTCTTC.

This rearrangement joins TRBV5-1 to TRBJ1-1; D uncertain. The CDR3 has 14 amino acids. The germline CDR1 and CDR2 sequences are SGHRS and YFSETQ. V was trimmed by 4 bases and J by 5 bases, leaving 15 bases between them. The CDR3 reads CASSRGIGITEAFF. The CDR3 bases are TGCGCCAGCAGCCGAGGCATCGGAATAACTGAAGCTTTCTTT.

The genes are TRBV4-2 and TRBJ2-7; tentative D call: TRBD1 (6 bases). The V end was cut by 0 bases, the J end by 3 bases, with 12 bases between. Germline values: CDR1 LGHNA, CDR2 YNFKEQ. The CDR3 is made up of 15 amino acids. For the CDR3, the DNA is TGTGCCAGCAGCCAAGATCGAACAGGGCGCTACGAGCAGTACTTC. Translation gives CASSQDRTGRYEQYF.

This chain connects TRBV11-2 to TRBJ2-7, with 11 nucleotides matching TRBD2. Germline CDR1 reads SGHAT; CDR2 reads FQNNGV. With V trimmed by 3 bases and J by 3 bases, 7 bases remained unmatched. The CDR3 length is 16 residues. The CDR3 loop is CASSLNLAGGDYEQYF. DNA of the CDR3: TGTGCCAGCAGCTTGAATCTAGCGGGAGGTGACTACGAGCAGTACTTC.

The CDR3 region is CATSAPEQGARDEQFF. In DNA form, the CDR3 reads TGTGCCACCAGTGCCCCGGAACAGGGGGCTCGCGATGAGCAGTTCTTC. V usage is TRBV24-1 and J usage is TRBJ2-1, with 9 bases that match TRBD1. The V and J ends lost 5 bases and 8 bases, in that order; junction bases with no gene match: 12. Germline loops: CDR1 KGHDR, CDR2 SFDVKD. The CDR3 totals 16 residues.

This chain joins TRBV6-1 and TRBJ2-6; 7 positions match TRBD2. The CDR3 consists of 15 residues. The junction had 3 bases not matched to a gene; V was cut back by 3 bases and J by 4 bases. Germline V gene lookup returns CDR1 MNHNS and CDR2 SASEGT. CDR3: CASSEGGSGANVLTF. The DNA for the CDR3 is TGTGCCAGCAGTGAGGGGGGGAGCGGGGCCAACGTCCTGACTTTC.

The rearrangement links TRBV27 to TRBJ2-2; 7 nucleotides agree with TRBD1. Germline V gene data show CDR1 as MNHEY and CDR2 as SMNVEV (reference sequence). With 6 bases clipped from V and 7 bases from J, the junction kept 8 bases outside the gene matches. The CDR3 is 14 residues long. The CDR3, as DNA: TGTGCCAGCAGACCACAGGGGACGGGCGGGGAGCTGTTTTTT. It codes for CASRPQGTGGELFF.

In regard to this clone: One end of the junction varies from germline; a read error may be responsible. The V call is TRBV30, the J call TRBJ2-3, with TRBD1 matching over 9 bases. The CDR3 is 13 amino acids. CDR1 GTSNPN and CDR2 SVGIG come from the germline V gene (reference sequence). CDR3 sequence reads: CAGRDRGTDTQYF. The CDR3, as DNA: TGTGCCGGGAGGGACAGGGGCACAGATACGCAGTATTTT.

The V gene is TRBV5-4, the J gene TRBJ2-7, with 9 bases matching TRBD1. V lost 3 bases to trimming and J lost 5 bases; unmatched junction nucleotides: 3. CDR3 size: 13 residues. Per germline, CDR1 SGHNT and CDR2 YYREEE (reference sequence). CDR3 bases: TGTGCCAGCAGCTCCTGGACAGGGGACGAGCAGTACTTC. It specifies CASSSWTGDEQYF.